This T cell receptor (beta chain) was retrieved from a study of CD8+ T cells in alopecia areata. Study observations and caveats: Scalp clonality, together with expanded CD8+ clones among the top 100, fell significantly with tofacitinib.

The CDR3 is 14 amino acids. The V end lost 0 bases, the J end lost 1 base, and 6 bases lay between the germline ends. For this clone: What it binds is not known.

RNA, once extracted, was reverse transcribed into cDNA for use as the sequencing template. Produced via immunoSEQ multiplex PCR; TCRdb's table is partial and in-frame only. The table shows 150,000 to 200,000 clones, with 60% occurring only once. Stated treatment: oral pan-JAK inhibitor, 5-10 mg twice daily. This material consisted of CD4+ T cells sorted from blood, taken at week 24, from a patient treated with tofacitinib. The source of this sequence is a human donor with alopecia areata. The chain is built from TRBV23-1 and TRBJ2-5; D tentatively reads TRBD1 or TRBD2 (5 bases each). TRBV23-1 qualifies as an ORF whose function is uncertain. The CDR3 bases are TGCGCCAGCAGTCAATCGGGACGCCAAGAGACCCAGTACTTC. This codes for CASSQSGRQETQYF.